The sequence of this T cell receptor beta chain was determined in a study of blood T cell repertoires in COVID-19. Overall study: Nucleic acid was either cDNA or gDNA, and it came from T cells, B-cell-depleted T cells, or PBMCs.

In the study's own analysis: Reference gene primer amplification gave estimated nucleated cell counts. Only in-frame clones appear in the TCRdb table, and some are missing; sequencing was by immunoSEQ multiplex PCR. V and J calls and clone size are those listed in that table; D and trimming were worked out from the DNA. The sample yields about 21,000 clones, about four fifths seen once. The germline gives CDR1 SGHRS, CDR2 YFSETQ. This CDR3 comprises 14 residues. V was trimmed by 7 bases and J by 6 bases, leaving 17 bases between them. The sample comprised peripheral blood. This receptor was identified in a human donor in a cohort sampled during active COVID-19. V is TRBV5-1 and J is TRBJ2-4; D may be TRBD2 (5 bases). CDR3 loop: CASSVGESLNIQYF. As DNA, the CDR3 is TGCGCCAGCTCGGTTGGGGAGAGCTTAAACATTCAGTACTTC. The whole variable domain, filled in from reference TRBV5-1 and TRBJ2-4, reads KAGVTQTPRYLIKTRGQQVTLSCSPISGHRSVSWYQQTPGQGLQFLFEYFSETQRNKGNFPGRFSGRQFSNSRSEMNVSTLELGDSALYLCASSVGESLNIQYFGAGTRLSVL.